This is a list of T cell receptor beta chains from one sample in a study of T cell responses to AZD1222 COVID-19 vaccine. Repertoires were generated with immunoSEQ multiplex PCR, while TCRdb's copy carries only in-frame clones and drops some. In the table there are over 150,000 clones, around nine tenths of which are singletons. The specimen was peripheral blood, collected on day 0 of AZD1222 vaccination. The receptors were sampled from an adult in good health. CDR3s include the opening cysteine and the closing phenylalanine or tryptophan. Each record gives: D gene, J gene, V gene, clone size, CDR3 DNA, CDR3 protein. The D gene is left open where the match is weak. Expanded clones get a size class; other rows say once, few or many, or leave the size out.

NA,TRBJ1-1,TRBV9,NA,TGTGCCAGCAGCTCACAGGGCCGGGGGGAAACTGAAGCTTTCTTT,CASSSQGRGETEAFF
NA,TRBJ2-1,TRBV18,NA,TGTGCCAGCTCACCGGGACTGCAGACCTACAATGAGCAGTTCTTC,CASSPGLQTYNEQFF
NA,TRBJ2-2,TRBV7-9,NA,TGTGCCAGCAGCTTAGTAGAGGACGGGACCGGGGAGCTGTTTTTT,CASSLVEDGTGELFF
TRBD1,TRBJ1-5,TRBV7-9,NA,TGTGCCAGCAGCCCCAAGGGGGCAAATCAGCCCCAGCATTTT,CASSPKGANQPQHF
NA,TRBJ1-1,TRBV28,once,TGTGCCAGCAGTGAGAACACTGAAGCTTTCTTT,CASSENTEAFF
TRBD2,TRBJ2-1,TRBV2,NA,TGTGCCAGCAGCGAAATCAGCGGGGGGTATTACAATGAGCAGTTCTTC,CASSEISGGYYNEQFF
TRBD2,TRBJ2-5,TRBV4-1,NA,TGCGCCAGCAGTCTATATAGCGGGGCCAGCGGGGAGACCCAGTACTTC,CASSLYSGASGETQYF
NA,TRBJ1-1,TRBV6-5,once,TGTGCCAGCAGTCCACAGGGAATGAACACTGAAGCTTTCTTT,CASSPQGMNTEAFF
TRBD1,TRBJ1-2,TRBV7-7,NA,TGTGCTAGCAGCTCGATGACAGGGATCTATGGCTACACCTTC,CASSSMTGIYGYTF
TRBD1,TRBJ1-2,TRBV28,NA,TGTGCCAGCAGTTCCTACAGGGGGTCTAACTATGGCTACACCTTC,CASSSYRGSNYGYTF
TRBD2,TRBJ2-1,TRBV7-9,few,TGTGCCAGCAGCCCCCCCGGAGAGCGGGGGGCTTACTACAATGAGCAGTTCTTC,CASSPPGERGAYYNEQFF
TRBD1,TRBJ2-7,TRBV28,NA,TGTGCCAGCCCTTTAAAAGGACAGGGGCAAACCTACGAGCAGTACTTC,CASPLKGQGQTYEQYF
TRBD1,TRBJ1-6,TRBV6-5,few,TGTGCCAGCAGTCGACAGGGCTATAATTCACCCCTCCACTTT,CASSRQGYNSPLHF
NA,TRBJ1-1,TRBV2,NA,TGTGCCAGCAAACGGACAGTTGAAGCTTTCTTT,CASKRTVEAFF
NA,TRBJ2-5,TRBV4-1,NA,TGCGCCAGCAGCCAAGGGGTCCCGGAGGCCCAGTACTTC,CASSQGVPEAQYF
NA,TRBJ1-6,TRBV28,NA,TGTGCCAGCAGGTACGGGGAGAGACCCCTCCACTTT,CASRYGERPLHF
TRBD1,TRBJ1-4,TRBV18,NA,TGTGCCAGCTCACCACCCATGACGTGGACAGGGCAAAATGTGGCTAATGAAAAACTGTTTTTT,CASSPPMTWTGQNVANEKLFF
NA,TRBJ1-2,TRBV20-1,NA,TGCAGTGCTAGTGACGGTGGGGCGGGCTATGGCTACACCTTC,CSASDGGAGYGYTF
NA,TRBJ2-5,TRBV5-1,NA,TGCGCCAGCAGCCCCCGGACTACGGTGAAAGAGACCCAGTACTTC,CASSPRTTVKETQYF
TRBD1,TRBJ1-2,TRBV7-7,NA,TGTGCTAGCAGCCTCATGACAGGGGCCCCCCCCTATGGCTACACCTTC,CASSLMTGAPPYGYTF
NA,TRBJ1-5,TRBV18,NA,TGTGCCAGCTCACCAAGCGAGGGATTACAGCCCCAGCATTTT,CASSPSEGLQPQHF
NA,TRBJ2-7,TRBV27,NA,TGTGCCAGCAGGAGTCCCTCCTACGAGCAGTACTTC,CASRSPSYEQYF
NA,TRBJ1-2,TRBV12-3/TRBV12-4,NA,TGTGCCAGCAGACTCAGCGGGGAGCGCTACACCTTC,CASRLSGERYTF